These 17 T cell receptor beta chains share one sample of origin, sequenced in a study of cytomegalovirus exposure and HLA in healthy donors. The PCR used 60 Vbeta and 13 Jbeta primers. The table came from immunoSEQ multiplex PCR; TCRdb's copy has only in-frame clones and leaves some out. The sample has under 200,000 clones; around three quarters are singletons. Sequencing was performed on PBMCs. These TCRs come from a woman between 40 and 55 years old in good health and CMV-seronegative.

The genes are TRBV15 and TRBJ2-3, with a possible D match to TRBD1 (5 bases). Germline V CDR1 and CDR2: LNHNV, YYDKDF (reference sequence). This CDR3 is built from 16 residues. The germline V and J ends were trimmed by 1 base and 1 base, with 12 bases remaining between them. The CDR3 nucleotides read TGTGCCACCAGCAGAGCTAGGGGTATTGGCACAGATACGCAGTATTTT. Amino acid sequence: CATSRARGIGTDTQYF.

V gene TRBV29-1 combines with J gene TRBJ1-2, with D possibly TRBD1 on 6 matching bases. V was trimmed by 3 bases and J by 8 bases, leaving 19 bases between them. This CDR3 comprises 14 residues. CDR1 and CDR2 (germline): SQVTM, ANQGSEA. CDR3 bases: TGCAGCGTTGAGACCCCGGGGACAATACGGGGCTACACCTTC. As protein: CSVETPGTIRGYTF.

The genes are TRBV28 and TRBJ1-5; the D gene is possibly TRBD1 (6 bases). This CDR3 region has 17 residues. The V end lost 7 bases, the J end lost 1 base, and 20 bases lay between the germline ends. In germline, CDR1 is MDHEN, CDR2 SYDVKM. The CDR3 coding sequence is TGTGCCAGCAATCCGATTCGGGGGGCGCGGAGCAATCAGCCCCAGCATTTT. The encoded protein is CASNPIRGARSNQPQHF.

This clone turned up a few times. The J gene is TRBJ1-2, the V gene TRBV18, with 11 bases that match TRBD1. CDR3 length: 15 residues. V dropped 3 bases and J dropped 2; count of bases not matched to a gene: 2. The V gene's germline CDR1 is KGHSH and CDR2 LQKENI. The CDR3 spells CASSPGQGANYGYTF. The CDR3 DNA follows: TGTGCCAGCTCACCTGGACAGGGGGCAAACTATGGCTACACCTTC.

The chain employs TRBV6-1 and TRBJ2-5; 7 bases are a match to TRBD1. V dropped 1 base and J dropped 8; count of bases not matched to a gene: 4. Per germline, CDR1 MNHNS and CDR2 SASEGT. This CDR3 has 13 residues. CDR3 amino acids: CASSEEGARTQYF. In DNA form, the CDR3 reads TGTGCCAGCAGTGAAGAGGGGGCGCGAACCCAGTACTTC.

Written as DNA, the CDR3 is TGTGCCAGCATACGGGTTAGGTCGCAAGAGACCCAGTACTTC. The encoded protein is CASIRVRSQETQYF. The chain combines TRBV28 with TRBJ2-5; D is ambiguous. CDR1 is MDHEN, CDR2 SYDVKM, per germline. V lost 7 bases and J 2 bases, leaving 14 bases between the germline ends. The CDR3 is 14 amino acids.

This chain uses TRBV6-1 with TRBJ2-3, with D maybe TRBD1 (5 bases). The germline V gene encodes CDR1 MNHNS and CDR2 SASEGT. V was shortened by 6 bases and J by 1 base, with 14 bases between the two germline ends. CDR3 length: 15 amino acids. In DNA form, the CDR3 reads TGTGCCAGCAGAACAGGATGGGGTGGCACAGATACGCAGTATTTT. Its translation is CASRTGWGGTDTQYF.

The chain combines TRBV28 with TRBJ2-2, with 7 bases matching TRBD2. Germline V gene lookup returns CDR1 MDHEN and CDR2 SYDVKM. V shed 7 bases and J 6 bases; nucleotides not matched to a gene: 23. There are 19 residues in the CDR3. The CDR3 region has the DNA TGTGCCAGCACCCTCACCCTTTGGGGCGGGAGCCTTTTGGCCGGGGAGCTGTTTTTT. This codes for CASTLTLWGGSLLAGELFF.

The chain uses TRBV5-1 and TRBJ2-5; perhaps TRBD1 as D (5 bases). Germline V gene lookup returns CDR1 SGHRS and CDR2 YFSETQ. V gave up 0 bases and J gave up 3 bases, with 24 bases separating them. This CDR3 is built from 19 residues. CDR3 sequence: CASSLATARAVLAEETQYF. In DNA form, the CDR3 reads TGCGCCAGCAGCTTGGCCACGGCCAGGGCGGTATTGGCGGAAGAGACCCAGTACTTC.

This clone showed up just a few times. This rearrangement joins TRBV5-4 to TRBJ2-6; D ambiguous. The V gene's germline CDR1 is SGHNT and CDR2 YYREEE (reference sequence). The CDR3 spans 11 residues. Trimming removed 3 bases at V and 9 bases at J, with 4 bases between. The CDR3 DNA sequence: TGTGCCAGCAGCTCCTACAACGTCCTGACTTTC. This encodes CASSSYNVLTF.

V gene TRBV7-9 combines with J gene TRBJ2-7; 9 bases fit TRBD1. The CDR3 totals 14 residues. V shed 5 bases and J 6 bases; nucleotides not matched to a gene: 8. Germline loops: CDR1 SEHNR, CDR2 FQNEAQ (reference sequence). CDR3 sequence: CASSNPTGGSEQYF. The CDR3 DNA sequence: TGTGCCAGCAGCAACCCGACAGGGGGTAGCGAGCAGTACTTC.

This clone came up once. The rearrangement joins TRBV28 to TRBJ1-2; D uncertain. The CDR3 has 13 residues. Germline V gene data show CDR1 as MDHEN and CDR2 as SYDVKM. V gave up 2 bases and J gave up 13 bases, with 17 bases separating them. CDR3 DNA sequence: TGTGCCAGCAGTTTAGGTCCCGAGATGAGCTGCACCTTC. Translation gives CASSLGPEMSCTF.

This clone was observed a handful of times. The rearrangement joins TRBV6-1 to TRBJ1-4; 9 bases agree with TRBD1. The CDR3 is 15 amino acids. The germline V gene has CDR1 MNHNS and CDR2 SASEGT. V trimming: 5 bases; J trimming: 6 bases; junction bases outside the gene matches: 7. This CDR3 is CASSIQGARDEKLFF. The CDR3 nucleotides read TGTGCCAGCAGTATACAGGGGGCGCGGGATGAAAAACTGTTTTTT.

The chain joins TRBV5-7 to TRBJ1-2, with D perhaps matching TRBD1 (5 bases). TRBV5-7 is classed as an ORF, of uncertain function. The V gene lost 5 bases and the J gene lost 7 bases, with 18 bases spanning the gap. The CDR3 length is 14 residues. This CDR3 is CASRLLGSGGGYTF. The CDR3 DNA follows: TGTGCCAGCAGGCTTCTCGGGTCCGGGGGTGGCTACACCTTC.

CDR3 region: CASRERGDTQYF. DNA for the CDR3: TGTGCCAGCAGGGAGCGGGGAGATACGCAGTATTTT. The V gene is TRBV6-1, the J gene TRBJ2-3, with 7 bases matching TRBD2. This CDR3 is built from 12 residues. Losses at the gene ends were 6 bases for V and 5 bases for J; bases not matched to a gene: 2. The germline V gene encodes CDR1 MNHNS and CDR2 SASEGT.

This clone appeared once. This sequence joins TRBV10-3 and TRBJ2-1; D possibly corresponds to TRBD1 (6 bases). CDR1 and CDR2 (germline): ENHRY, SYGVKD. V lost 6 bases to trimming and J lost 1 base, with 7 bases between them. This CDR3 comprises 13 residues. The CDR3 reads CAIRDSSYNEQFF. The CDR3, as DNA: TGTGCCATCAGGGACAGTTCCTACAATGAGCAGTTCTTC.

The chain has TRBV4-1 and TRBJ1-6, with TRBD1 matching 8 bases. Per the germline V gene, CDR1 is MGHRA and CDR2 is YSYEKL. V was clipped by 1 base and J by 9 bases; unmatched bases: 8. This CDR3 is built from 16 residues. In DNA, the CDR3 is TGCGCCAGCAGCCAAGCTATTACCAGGGGGCCTTCACCCCTCCACTTT. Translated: CASSQAITRGPSPLHF.